Reported below is one T cell receptor beta chain. This clone was observed a single time. It lacks a known antigen. No much larger clone is present one base from it, and per-base qualities are unavailable. The sample comes from a study of blood T cell repertoires in COVID-19 (dated by TCRdb to 2020 to 2022). About the investigation overall: Collaborator samples came from the United States, Italy and Spain and covered acute and convalescent phases of COVID-19. The prospective study material was composed of cDNA or gDNA derived from T cells, B-cell-depleted T cells, or PBMCs. The dataset comprised deeply sampled blood TCRbeta repertoires from subjects exposed to, actively infected with, or recovered from COVID-19. A freely available public database, intended as a resource for researchers studying the immune response to SARS-CoV-2, is where the repertoires were released. The samples were drawn from the first 160 participants of the ongoing ImmuneRACE study and from under 1,500 subjects provided by 6 global collaborators. Sample metadata almost always included a de-identified subject ID, COVID-19 status, age in years and sex. HLA class I and class II types, where available, came from metadata supplied by the sample provider rather than from assay-based typing. The full study reports these points: How much clinical and demographic metadata was included differed by source and by participant, and the metadata was provided uncurated.

TCRbeta CDR3 regions were amplified from genomic DNA by means of the immunoSEQ Assay, a bias-controlled multiplex PCR. The paper's processing steps were these. Within the assay, amplification of reference gene primers was used to estimate how many nucleated cells each sample contained. To quantify the absolute abundance of each unique TCRbeta CDR3 rearrangement, sequence reads were collapsed and filtered. For each sample, productive Simpson clonality was calculated as the square root of Simpson's diversity index across productive rearrangements. TCRdb obtained this table from immuneACCESS and retained in-frame rearrangements with V and J assigned. These tables miss some clones; where compared with another copy, unresolved V genes account for less than half of the shortfall, and the remainder is unexplained. V, J and clone size derive from that table, while D and trimming were established from the DNA sequence. The sample contains 200,000 or so clones, 75% to 90% of them found a single time. 2% to 3% of the sample is in the top ten clones.

CDR1 and CDR2 are read off the germline V gene as SQVTM and ANQGSEA. Its CDR3 holds 13 amino acids, cysteine through phenylalanine. Just CDR3 DNA is preserved here, 39 bases in frame from base 1. V is trimmed back by 5 bases and J by 3 bases, and the junction contains 4 bases that no gene match accounts for. One collaborating source in Seattle enrolled patients while the patients were actively infected and followed the patients over time throughout the course of disease. Whole blood was collected in K2EDTA tubes by collaborating institutions according to the institutions' own protocols. For TCRbeta analysis, collaborators shipped samples in one of three forms: frozen whole blood, isolated PBMCs, or DNA extracted from either of those sample types.

This TCR was recovered from a young man with COVID-19, enrolled during active disease. Sequences were obtained from peripheral blood. Rearrangement joined TRBV29-1 to TRBJ1-5; 7 junctional bases match TRBD1. The CDR3 amino acid sequence is: CSVSTGVNQPQHF. The DNA reads as follows: TGCAGCGTTTCTACAGGGGTCAATCAGCCCCAGCATTTT.